This TCR beta chain appears in the sequencing data of a study of blood T cell repertoires in COVID-19. On the study more broadly: PBMCs, B-cell-depleted T cells, or T cells were the source of the cDNA or gDNA that made up the material.

TCRdb keeps only in-frame clones here, not all; method: immunoSEQ multiplex PCR. The top ten hold approximately 1.8% of the sample, which has a few hundred thousand clones, roughly 90% seen once. Participants were aged about 18 to 90 years from around 24 US areas. Recovered status applied to Cohort 3 donors who had two consecutive negative PCRs. It also applied to those with clearance or with symptom resolution. Germline-derived CDR1 and CDR2 are LNHDA and SQIVND (reference sequence). This CDR3 comprises 12 residues. V lost 7 bases and J 5 bases, leaving 11 bases between the germline ends. The rearrangement uses TRBV19 and TRBJ1-1; D gene unclear. This clonotype was obtained from a woman in her sixties or seventies who had recovered from COVID-19. Material: PBMCs or T cells enriched from blood (not recorded which). CDR3 amino acids: CASMHSGTEAFF. The CDR3 DNA reads TGTGCCAGTATGCACAGTGGAACTGAAGCTTTCTTT.